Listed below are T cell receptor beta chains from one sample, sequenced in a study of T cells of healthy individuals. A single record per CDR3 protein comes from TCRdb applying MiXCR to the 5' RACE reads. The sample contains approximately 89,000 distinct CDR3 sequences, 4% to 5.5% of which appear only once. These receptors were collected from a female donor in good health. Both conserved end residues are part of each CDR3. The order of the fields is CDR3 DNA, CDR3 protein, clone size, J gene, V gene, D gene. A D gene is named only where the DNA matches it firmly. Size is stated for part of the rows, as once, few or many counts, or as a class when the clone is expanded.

cdr3_nt: TGCAGTGTCAGAGTCCTAGCGACTACTAGCACAGATACGCAGTATTTT
cdr3_aa: CSVRVLATTSTDTQYF
clone_size: .
j_call: TRBJ2-3
v_call: TRBV20-1
d_call: .

cdr3_nt: TGTGCCAGCAGTGCTATTAGATGGGGGGAAGCTTTCTTT
cdr3_aa: CASSAIRWGEAFF
clone_size: .
j_call: TRBJ1-1
v_call: TRBV12-3/TRBV12-4
d_call: .

cdr3_nt: TGTGCCAGCAGACCTCAGGGGGGTCAAGAGACCCAGTACTTC
cdr3_aa: CASRPQGGQETQYF
clone_size: many
j_call: TRBJ2-5
v_call: TRBV7-2
d_call: .

cdr3_nt: TGTGCCAGCAGCCCGACAGGGTCAACCTACGAGCAGTACTTC
cdr3_aa: CASSPTGSTYEQYF
clone_size: many
j_call: TRBJ2-7
v_call: TRBV5-4
d_call: TRBD1

cdr3_nt: TGTGCCAGCAGGGCCAGGGGAACTAATGAAAAACTGTTTTTT
cdr3_aa: CASRARGTNEKLFF
clone_size: few
j_call: TRBJ1-4
v_call: TRBV12-3/TRBV12-4
d_call: .

cdr3_nt: TGTGCCAGCAGTTTATTTGGCGGAAGGGATACGCAGTATTTT
cdr3_aa: CASSLFGGRDTQYF
clone_size: many
j_call: TRBJ2-3
v_call: TRBV27
d_call: .

cdr3_nt: TGTGCCAGCAGCTGGGGGGCCTACGAGCAGTACTTC
cdr3_aa: CASSWGAYEQYF
clone_size: .
j_call: TRBJ2-7
v_call: TRBV5-6
d_call: .

cdr3_nt: TGTGCCAGCAGTTCTTCCTCGGGAGGAAACATTCAGTACTTC
cdr3_aa: CASSSSSGGNIQYF
clone_size: many
j_call: TRBJ2-4
v_call: TRBV7-3
d_call: TRBD2

cdr3_nt: TGTGCCAGCGCCCCCCGCGGTGGTCAAGAGACCCAGTACTTC
cdr3_aa: CASAPRGGQETQYF
clone_size: many
j_call: TRBJ2-5
v_call: TRBV7-9
d_call: .

cdr3_nt: TGTGCCAGCAGCGCTGAGGGGGAGTGGAACTACGAGCAGTACTTC
cdr3_aa: CASSAEGEWNYEQYF
clone_size: .
j_call: TRBJ2-7
v_call: TRBV9
d_call: .

cdr3_nt: TGTGCCAGCACAGGAGGGGTTAGCACAGATACGCAGTATTTT
cdr3_aa: CASTGGVSTDTQYF
clone_size: many
j_call: TRBJ2-3
v_call: TRBV27
d_call: .

cdr3_nt: TGCAGCGTTGTGAACCCGACACCCACAGGGAAGTCCTCGGGCTACACCTTC
cdr3_aa: CSVVNPTPTGKSSGYTF
clone_size: many
j_call: TRBJ1-2
v_call: TRBV29-1
d_call: .

cdr3_nt: TGTGCCAGCAGCTCCCCGACAGCCACCCAGCTTGTAGATACGCAGTATTTT
cdr3_aa: CASSSPTATQLVDTQYF
clone_size: many
j_call: TRBJ2-3
v_call: TRBV7-9
d_call: .

cdr3_nt: TGTGCCAGCAGCCACGGGATGGCCCAGCATTTT
cdr3_aa: CASSHGMAQHF
clone_size: .
j_call: TRBJ1-5
v_call: TRBV6-6
d_call: .

cdr3_nt: TGCAGTAAGCGGGCCCCGATCCCGCAAGAGACCCAGTACTTC
cdr3_aa: CSKRAPIPQETQYF
clone_size: .
j_call: TRBJ2-5
v_call: TRBV20-1
d_call: .

cdr3_nt: TGTGCCAGCAGCTTAGGTCTAGGCACAGATACGCAGTATTTT
cdr3_aa: CASSLGLGTDTQYF
clone_size: many
j_call: TRBJ2-3
v_call: TRBV11-2
d_call: .

cdr3_nt: TGTGCCAGCAGCCTCAGCGGGAGGGCCGCAGAGGAGCAGTACTTC
cdr3_aa: CASSLSGRAAEEQYF
clone_size: few
j_call: TRBJ2-7
v_call: TRBV7-9
d_call: TRBD2

cdr3_nt: TGTGCCAGCAGCTTCTTTGGATTGAACAATGAGCAGTTCTTC
cdr3_aa: CASSFFGLNNEQFF
clone_size: few
j_call: TRBJ2-1
v_call: TRBV7-3
d_call: .

cdr3_nt: TGTGCCAGCAGACCCGGGACAGGGGGCAGTTCACCCCTCCACTTT
cdr3_aa: CASRPGTGGSSPLHF
clone_size: few
j_call: TRBJ1-6
v_call: TRBV6-5
d_call: TRBD1

cdr3_nt: TGTGCCAGCAGCCGTGTTGCCAATGAGCAGTTCTTC
cdr3_aa: CASSRVANEQFF
clone_size: .
j_call: TRBJ2-1
v_call: TRBV5-6
d_call: .

cdr3_nt: TGTGCCAGCAGCCAAGGACCCCTTGGCTACACCTTC
cdr3_aa: CASSQGPLGYTF
clone_size: many
j_call: TRBJ1-2
v_call: TRBV4-2
d_call: .

cdr3_nt: TGTGCCAGCCTGCTTCGCTGCAATGAGCAGTTCTTC
cdr3_aa: CASLLRCNEQFF
clone_size: few
j_call: TRBJ2-1
v_call: TRBV5-7
d_call: .

cdr3_nt: TGCGCCAGCAGCCAAGATCTGGCCAGGGGGCCAAGCTCTGGAAACACCATATATTTT
cdr3_aa: CASSQDLARGPSSGNTIYF
clone_size: .
j_call: TRBJ1-3
v_call: TRBV4-1
d_call: TRBD1

cdr3_nt: TGCAGTGCTAGAGTGAGGGGAGGTCCCCTAACTCAGCCCCAGCATTTT
cdr3_aa: CSARVRGGPLTQPQHF
clone_size: many
j_call: TRBJ1-5
v_call: TRBV20-1
d_call: .

cdr3_nt: TGTGCCATCCGATACCAGACTAGCGGGAGTAATGAGCAGTTCTTC
cdr3_aa: CAIRYQTSGSNEQFF
clone_size: many
j_call: TRBJ2-1
v_call: TRBV28
d_call: TRBD2

cdr3_nt: TGCGCCAGCAGCGTAATGACAGGGGACGAGCAGTACTTC
cdr3_aa: CASSVMTGDEQYF
clone_size: .
j_call: TRBJ2-7
v_call: TRBV5-1
d_call: TRBD1

cdr3_nt: TGTGCCAGCTCCGAGGTTCCCAGGGGGGTCGGAGATACGCAGTATTTT
cdr3_aa: CASSEVPRGVGDTQYF
clone_size: many
j_call: TRBJ2-3
v_call: TRBV2
d_call: .

cdr3_nt: TGTGCCAGCGCGGGAAGAGGATATCAGCCCCAGCATTTT
cdr3_aa: CASAGRGYQPQHF
clone_size: many
j_call: TRBJ1-5
v_call: TRBV27
d_call: .

cdr3_nt: TGTGCCAGCAGCGCGAGAGGAGATACGCAGTATTTT
cdr3_aa: CASSARGDTQYF
clone_size: many
j_call: TRBJ2-3
v_call: TRBV7-6
d_call: .

cdr3_nt: TGTGCCAGCAGTTTTAGACAGCCAGATACGCAGTATTTT
cdr3_aa: CASSFRQPDTQYF
clone_size: many
j_call: TRBJ2-3
v_call: TRBV28
d_call: .

cdr3_nt: TGTGCCAGTAGTATAACCCTAGCGGAGTACAATGAGCAGTTCTTC
cdr3_aa: CASSITLAEYNEQFF
clone_size: .
j_call: TRBJ2-1
v_call: TRBV19
d_call: TRBD2

cdr3_nt: TGTGCCAGCAGTACCGAAGTCAGCACAGATACGCAGTATTTT
cdr3_aa: CASSTEVSTDTQYF
clone_size: many
j_call: TRBJ2-3
v_call: TRBV7-2
d_call: .

cdr3_nt: TGCAGTGCTATACCCCTAGGAGGGGGGAGGAGCGGGAACTACAATGAGCAGTTCTTC
cdr3_aa: CSAIPLGGGRSGNYNEQFF
clone_size: many
j_call: TRBJ2-1
v_call: TRBV20-1
d_call: .

cdr3_nt: TGTGCCAGCAGTTTATCGTTATTTGGCACTGAAGCTTTCTTT
cdr3_aa: CASSLSLFGTEAFF
clone_size: few
j_call: TRBJ1-1
v_call: TRBV12-3/TRBV12-4
d_call: .

cdr3_nt: TGTGCCACCAGCAGAGATCACCAAGTAAATTACAATGAGCAGTTCTTC
cdr3_aa: CATSRDHQVNYNEQFF
clone_size: few
j_call: TRBJ2-1
v_call: TRBV15
d_call: .

cdr3_nt: TGTGCCAGCAGTTTTGATGGGGGAGGCTACACCTTC
cdr3_aa: CASSFDGGGYTF
clone_size: many
j_call: TRBJ1-2
v_call: TRBV28
d_call: .

cdr3_nt: TGTGCCAGCAGCACTGAGGGGCCAACCTACGAGCAGTACTTC
cdr3_aa: CASSTEGPTYEQYF
clone_size: many
j_call: TRBJ2-7
v_call: TRBV7-9
d_call: .

cdr3_nt: TGTGCCAGCAGTTACTATGCGGGGGTTAGCAATCAGCCCCAGCATTTT
cdr3_aa: CASSYYAGVSNQPQHF
clone_size: many
j_call: TRBJ1-5
v_call: TRBV6-2/TRBV6-3
d_call: .

cdr3_nt: TGTGCCAGCAGGTACAGTGGGGTAGACATTCAGTACTTC
cdr3_aa: CASRYSGVDIQYF
clone_size: many
j_call: TRBJ2-4
v_call: TRBV28
d_call: .

cdr3_nt: TGTGCCAGCTCACCAAGTATAGGGGACAGGTTCTACTCCTACGAGCAGTACTTC
cdr3_aa: CASSPSIGDRFYSYEQYF
clone_size: .
j_call: TRBJ2-7
v_call: TRBV18
d_call: TRBD1